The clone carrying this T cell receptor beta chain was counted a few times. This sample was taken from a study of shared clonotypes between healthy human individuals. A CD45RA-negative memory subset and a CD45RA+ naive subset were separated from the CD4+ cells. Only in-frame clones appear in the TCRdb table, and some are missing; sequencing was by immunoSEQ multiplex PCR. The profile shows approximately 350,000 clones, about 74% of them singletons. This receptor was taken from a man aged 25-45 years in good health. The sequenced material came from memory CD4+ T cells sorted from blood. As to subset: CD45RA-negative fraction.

The CDR3 reads CASSQSGLAGGETQYF. CDR3 DNA sequence: TGTGCCAGCAGTCAGAGTGGACTAGCGGGAGGAGAGACCCAGTACTTC. The rearrangement uses TRBV2 and TRBJ2-5; 14 nucleotides match TRBD2. CDR1 and CDR2 (germline): SNHLY, FYNNEI. This CDR3 region has 16 residues. V trimming: 5 bases; J trimming: 4 bases; junction bases outside the gene matches: 6.